This is a list of T cell receptor beta chains from one sample in a study of STAT3 mutations in large granular lymphocyte leukemia. Profiling relied on immunoSEQ multiplex PCR, and the TCRdb table lists in-frame clones only, not all of them. The data contain 1,300 to 1,500 clones, around 63% of them seen just once; the ten biggest clones take up about 40%. The sequenced material came from peripheral blood mononuclear cells. The receptors come from a woman in her 70s with T-cell large granular lymphocyte leukemia. Some clones in this sample may be carry-over from other donors' samples. Each CDR3 is given with its conserved first and last residue. Fields, in order: V gene, J gene, clone size, D gene, CDR3 DNA, CDR3 protein. The D gene is left open where the match is weak. For some rows the clone size is stated as once, few or many, or as a class when expanded; others skip it.

v_call: TRBV6-4
j_call: TRBJ1-1
clone_size: -
d_call: -
cdr3_nt: TGTGCCAGCACCAAGGAGGGGGATAGCACTGAAGCTTTCTTT
cdr3_aa: CASTKEGDSTEAFF

v_call: TRBV7-9
j_call: TRBJ1-2
clone_size: -
d_call: TRBD1
cdr3_nt: TGTGCCAGCAGCTCCCCAAGAAACAGGGGAAGGGACTATGGCTACACCTTC
cdr3_aa: CASSSPRNRGRDYGYTF

v_call: TRBV2
j_call: TRBJ1-2
clone_size: few
d_call: -
cdr3_nt: TGTGCCAGCACCCGGCCCTCTGGGGGCTATGGCTACACCTTC
cdr3_aa: CASTRPSGGYGYTF

v_call: TRBV10-3
j_call: TRBJ2-7
clone_size: few
d_call: -
cdr3_nt: TGTGCCATCAGGGACGAATACGAGCAGTACTTC
cdr3_aa: CAIRDEYEQYF

v_call: TRBV25-1
j_call: TRBJ1-1
clone_size: -
d_call: TRBD1
cdr3_nt: TGTGCCAGCAGTCCCGGGACAGGGGGCAGAGGGGACACTGAAGCTTTCTTT
cdr3_aa: CASSPGTGGRGDTEAFF

v_call: TRBV6-5
j_call: TRBJ2-7
clone_size: -
d_call: -
cdr3_nt: TGTGCCAGCAGTTACCAGAGGACCAGCTACGAGCAGTACTTC
cdr3_aa: CASSYQRTSYEQYF

v_call: TRBV6-1
j_call: TRBJ1-5
clone_size: few
d_call: -
cdr3_nt: TGTGCCAGCAGTGAATTGGGTAGCAATCAGCCCCAGCATTTT
cdr3_aa: CASSELGSNQPQHF

v_call: TRBV13
j_call: TRBJ2-3
clone_size: -
d_call: -
cdr3_nt: TGTGCCAGCAGCCGAAGTGGCCAAAGCACAGATACGCAGTATTTT
cdr3_aa: CASSRSGQSTDTQYF

v_call: TRBV5-1
j_call: TRBJ2-7
clone_size: few
d_call: -
cdr3_nt: TGCGCCAGCAGCGACGGGCACTACGAGCAGTACTTC
cdr3_aa: CASSDGHYEQYF

v_call: TRBV4-2
j_call: TRBJ2-7
clone_size: few
d_call: -
cdr3_nt: TGTGCCAGCAGCCAAGAGGAGGGGCGCTACGAGCAGTACTTC
cdr3_aa: CASSQEEGRYEQYF

v_call: TRBV6-5
j_call: TRBJ1-4
clone_size: -
d_call: TRBD1
cdr3_nt: TGTGCCAGCAGTTACTTGGGACAGGATGAAAAACTGTTTTTT
cdr3_aa: CASSYLGQDEKLFF